In its sample, the clone carrying this T cell receptor beta chain was seen once. Assay used: immunoSEQ multiplex PCR; TCRdb lists only in-frame clones, some missing. The sample lists some 120,000 clones, roughly nine tenths occurring once. These data originate in a study of T cell changes during pregnancy in multiple sclerosis. V was shortened by 5 bases and J by 5 bases, with 19 bases between the two germline ends. Germline V gene sequence: CDR1 SGHVS, CDR2 FQNEAQ. The CDR3 loop spans 15 amino acids. The receptor's source is a female donor with multiple sclerosis, enrolled in a pregnancy study. This sample comprised peripheral blood, obtained in the third trimester of pregnancy. The gene calls are TRBV7-8 and TRBJ2-7; TRBD2 is a possible D gene (6 bases). The CDR3 reads CASSPTVGGRHEQYF. CDR3 nucleotide sequence: TGTGCCAGCAGCCCAACGGTCGGGGGAAGGCACGAGCAGTACTTC.